The T cell receptor beta chain described here comes from a study of identical twins (dated by TCRdb to 2016 to 2017). In terms of the full investigation: The study deep-sequenced TCR alpha and beta repertoires from monozygotic twins, unrelated adults of various ages and cord blood to test whether fetal clonotypes persist. Replicate twin experiments were performed at different times using different library preparation protocols to rule out contamination. Points the paper makes about the study in general: Fewer insertions were carried by abundant cord blood beta clonotypes; a weaker similar trend was observed in young adult naive repertoires, while no such trend was observed in memory repertoires. Invariant T cells such as MAIT and iNKT could partly confound zero-insertion analyses, although diverse VJ usage argued against such confounding for most clonotypes. The excess sharing between twins in beta out-of-frame sequences was weaker because fewer shared sequences reduced the signal-to-noise ratio. Because the same donors could not be followed over many years, the conclusions depended on cross-sectional statistical analysis. Recombination models systematically underestimated out-of-frame TCR alpha sharing in monozygotic twins but agreed with sharing between unrelated individuals. Compared with coincidental sharing between unrelated individuals, out-of-frame TCR alpha sequences shared between twins showed an excess of sequences with low generation probability.

Receptor libraries were prepared by 5' RACE. Data came from an Illumina HiSeq 2000. A universal primer binding site was added through template switching, and the final cDNA carried a unique molecular identifier so that TCR cDNA molecules could be counted accurately. Specific primers in the conserved constant-segment region were used to synthesize first-strand cDNA for the TCR alpha and beta chains. To control for contamination, each cDNA library was double barcoded with a SMART-Mk sample barcode plus Illumina barcodes. TruSeq adapter sequences along with Illumina sample barcodes were introduced in two successive PCR steps. The Illumina HiSeq platform was used with custom primers to sequence TCR alpha and beta cDNA libraries. In the paper's pipeline: MiGEC processed the raw reads to extract unique molecular identifiers, while MiXCR was used to determine the CDR3 positions. Recombination models were inferred per individual with the repgenHMM and IGoR tools using an EM algorithm. Shared clonotypes were analyzed with the tcR package in R, and sharing was normalized by the product of cloneset sizes. To study raw recombination without the effects of thymic and clonal selection, out-of-frame nonproductive sequences were analyzed. TCRdb handled the public reads itself, with Q25 trimming in fastp and clone calling in MiXCR, and kept productive beta chains. One record per CDR3 amino acid sequence lists the most common genes and DNA. For this entry, the V and J calls and clone size follow TCRdb and not the study's own pipeline. The sample data list 1.5 million to 2 million distinct CDR3 sequences, and about 30% of these were observed just once. The ten largest clonotypes hold approximately 0.25% of the sample.

Trimming leaves V shorter by 5 bases and J shorter by 7 bases, with the junction holding 7 bases beyond the gene matches. The germline V gene (reference sequence) provides CDR1 DFQATT and CDR2 SNEGSKA. CDR3 length: 13 amino acids, cysteine to phenylalanine. Left in the record is the CDR3 DNA by itself, 39 bases read in frame from the first base. This clonotype came up a few times. This receptor's antigen is unknown. Base qualities are not provided; no much larger clone lies one nucleotide away. Every donor was a healthy Caucasian. The source of this sequence is a newborn girl in good health. The rearrangement combines TRBV20-1 with TRBJ1-5, with 8 central nucleotides matching TRBD1. The sequenced sample consisted of cord blood. The CDR3 region reads CSAPDRVGQPQHF. In nucleotide form, the sequence is TGCAGTGCTCCGGACAGGGTAGGGCAGCCCCAGCATTTT.